The rows below give T cell receptor beta chains drawn from one sample of a study of blood T cell repertoires in COVID-19. Libraries were prepared by immunoSEQ multiplex PCR; TCRdb keeps only in-frame clonotypes and omits some of them. The data show some 50,000 clones, with around 84% seen just once and around 28% held by the top ten. The sample was peripheral blood. These receptors were taken from a human donor in a cohort sampled during active COVID-19. Both conserved end residues are part of each CDR3. The D gene is left open where the match is weak. Size is stated for part of the rows, as once, few or many counts, or as a class when the clone is expanded.

.	TRBJ1-2	TRBV6-5	.	TGTGCCAGCCCGACGGTGGGGCAGCTCGACTATGGCTACACCTTC	CASPTVGQLDYGYTF
once	TRBJ1-2	TRBV6-6	.	TGTGCCAGCAGGGCACCTAACTATGGCTACACCTTC	CASRAPNYGYTF
.	TRBJ2-7	TRBV7-2	TRBD2	TGTGCCAGCAGCTACCGACTAGCGGGAAACTACGAGCAGTACTTC	CASSYRLAGNYEQYF
.	TRBJ2-7	TRBV7-9	TRBD2	TGTGCCAGCAGCTTACTAGCGGGAGGTCTGTACTTC	CASSLLAGGLYF
.	TRBJ1-5	TRBV5-6	.	TGTGCCAGCAGCTTGGGGGCAGGGAACAATCAGCCCCAGCATTTT	CASSLGAGNNQPQHF
.	TRBJ1-6	TRBV7-9	.	TGTGCCAGCAGCTTAGGACACGTGGTTAATTCACCCCTCCACTTT	CASSLGHVVNSPLHF
.	TRBJ2-3	TRBV29-1	.	TGCAGCTTAAGCGACGGCGGGAGCACAGATACGCAGTATTTT	CSLSDGGSTDTQYF
.	TRBJ1-5	TRBV5-1	.	TGCGCCAGCAGCTTTTTTTCGAATCAGCCCCAGCATTTT	CASSFFSNQPQHF
once	TRBJ2-7	TRBV19	.	TGTGCCAGTGACACCCGGGACACCTACTCCTACGAGCAGTACTTC	CASDTRDTYSYEQYF
.	TRBJ2-1	TRBV2	.	TGTGCCAGCAGTGAGGGGCGTCGGCAGTTCTTC	CASSEGRRQFF
.	TRBJ2-7	TRBV28	.	TGTGCCAGCAGTTCCCCCCGGGTGGAGTACTTC	CASSSPRVEYF
.	TRBJ2-5	TRBV5-5	TRBD2	TGTGCCAGCAGCTTGGTCGGGAGGGCACAAGAGACCCAGTACTTC	CASSLVGRAQETQYF
few	TRBJ2-7	TRBV2	.	TGTGCCAGCGAGATAACCCGCTACGAGCAGTACTTC	CASEITRYEQYF
.	TRBJ2-3	TRBV5-4	.	TGTGCCAGCAGCTTTCTTTCCCACGGTAGCACAGATACGCAGTATTTT	CASSFLSHGSTDTQYF
.	TRBJ2-7	TRBV4-1	.	TGCGCCAGCAGCCTTGACCGAGGGCCGGGCCCCTACGAGCAGTACTTC	CASSLDRGPGPYEQYF
.	TRBJ2-3	TRBV5-1	.	TGCGCCAGCAGTTCAGTCCGCGGGGATACGCAGTATTTT	CASSSVRGDTQYF
.	TRBJ2-6	TRBV2	.	TGTGCCAGCAGTGAGTCAGCTGGGGCCAACGTCCTGACTTTC	CASSESAGANVLTF
.	TRBJ2-7	TRBV4-2	.	TGTGCCAGCAGCCAAGATAACCCTAGCGCCCACGAGCAGTACTTC	CASSQDNPSAHEQYF
.	TRBJ2-7	TRBV5-6	TRBD1	TGTGCCAGCAGCCTCGGACAGGGGGCGAGGGAGCAGTACTTC	CASSLGQGAREQYF
.	TRBJ1-5	TRBV5-4	.	TGTGCCAGCAGCTTTGGAGATCAGCCCCAGCATTTT	CASSFGDQPQHF
.	TRBJ2-2	TRBV5-1	.	TGCGCCAGCAGCTTGGGCCAGGGGTCCTCACCCTTCGTGGCCGGGGAGCTGTTTTTT	CASSLGQGSSPFVAGELFF
.	TRBJ1-1	TRBV9	.	TGTGCCAGCAGCGCCCGTGGGGAGGGGGGCACTGAAGCTTTCTTT	CASSARGEGGTEAFF
once	TRBJ2-2	TRBV7-3	.	TGTGCCAGCAGCTCGACAGGAAACACCGGGGAGCTGTTTTTT	CASSSTGNTGELFF
.	TRBJ2-2	TRBV5-1	TRBD2	TGCGCCAGCACCCGAGATAGCGGGTCTGGTACCGGGGAGCTGTTTTTT	CASTRDSGSGTGELFF
.	TRBJ2-7	TRBV2	TRBD2	TGTGCCAGCAGGGCCTGGGGGGAGGGTTCCTACGAGCAGTACTTC	CASRAWGEGSYEQYF
.	TRBJ2-2	TRBV2	TRBD2	TGTGCCAGCAGCCTTCGGCGGGGGGACGGCGGCACCGGGGAGCTGTTTTTT	CASSLRRGDGGTGELFF
.	TRBJ2-3	TRBV5-1	.	TGCGCCAGCAGCTCGGGGGTAGTTTCCACAGATACGCAGTATTTT	CASSSGVVSTDTQYF
.	TRBJ1-1	TRBV24-1	.	TGTGCCACCAGTGTAGCCCTTATGCCGAACACTGAAGCTTTCTTT	CATSVALMPNTEAFF
.	TRBJ1-3	TRBV4-1	.	TGCGCCAGCAGCCATGACCCCAGCGAGGGAAACACCATATATTTT	CASSHDPSEGNTIYF
.	TRBJ2-2	TRBV2	.	TGTGCCAGCAGTGAATTGCCCGGAGGGCCCGGGGAGCTGTTTTTT	CASSELPGGPGELFF
.	TRBJ1-2	TRBV14	TRBD1	TGTGCCAGCAGCCAAGATATGGGACAGCTCTATGGCTACACCTTC	CASSQDMGQLYGYTF
.	TRBJ2-7	TRBV3-1/TRBV3-2	TRBD1	TGTGCCAGCAGCTCTCCGGGACAGGGCTACGAGCAGTACTTC	CASSSPGQGYEQYF
.	TRBJ2-1	TRBV24-1	.	TGTGCCACCAGTGATGCCCAGACAGGAGGCTACAATGAGCAGTTCTTC	CATSDAQTGGYNEQFF
.	TRBJ1-6	TRBV10-3	TRBD1	TGTGCCATCAGTGAGTCGAGGATGGGACAGAATAATTCACCCCTCCACTTT	CAISESRMGQNNSPLHF
.	TRBJ2-1	TRBV6-6	TRBD1	TGTGCCAGCAGTCTCACTGGGACAGGGCATGAGCAGTTCTTC	CASSLTGTGHEQFF
many	TRBJ1-3	TRBV11-2	.	TGTGCCAGCAGCTCATCCCGGGACTCAAACACCATATATTTT	CASSSSRDSNTIYF
.	TRBJ2-5	TRBV11-2	TRBD2	TGTGCCAGCGTTCGTATGCCGGGGGGGGGAGAGACCCAGTACTTC	CASVRMPGGGETQYF
.	TRBJ1-5	TRBV19	TRBD1	TGTGCCAGTAGTATACAGGGGGCCAGCAATCAGCCCCAGCATTTT	CASSIQGASNQPQHF
.	TRBJ1-4	TRBV2	TRBD1	TGTGCCAGCAGTGGACAGGGGTCCGATGAAAAACTGTTTTTT	CASSGQGSDEKLFF
.	TRBJ2-2	TRBV5-1	TRBD1	TGCGCCAGCAGCGGAGAACAGGGGGCGGGCACCGGGGAGCTGTTTTTT	CASSGEQGAGTGELFF
.	TRBJ1-2	TRBV5-1	TRBD1	TGCGCCAGCAGCTCAAACGGACAGGGGGACTATGGCTACACCTTC	CASSSNGQGDYGYTF
.	TRBJ1-4	TRBV28	.	TGTGCCAGCAGTTTTGGGGGCGGGACTAATGAAAAACTGTTTTTT	CASSFGGGTNEKLFF
.	TRBJ2-7	TRBV5-1	TRBD2	TGCGCCAGCAGCTTGGGGGGCGCGGGAGGGAGCTCCTACGAGCAGTACTTC	CASSLGGAGGSSYEQYF
.	TRBJ1-3	TRBV2	TRBD1	TGTGCCAGCAGCCGACAGGGGAGGGGCGGAAACACCATATATTTT	CASSRQGRGGNTIYF
.	TRBJ2-3	TRBV25-1	TRBD1	TGTGCCAGCAAAATGGACAGGGGCCTCACCGTGGATACGCAGTATTTT	CASKMDRGLTVDTQYF
.	TRBJ2-7	TRBV18	TRBD2	TGTGCCAGCTCCGCGGGAGGGCCGAGGGAGCAGTACTTC	CASSAGGPREQYF
.	TRBJ2-3	TRBV29-1	TRBD1	TGCAGCCTTTCCGTTGGACAGGGGGACCCAGATACGCAGTATTTT	CSLSVGQGDPDTQYF
once	TRBJ1-1	TRBV29-1	.	TGCAGCGTTGCCTTTTTGGGGGGGGACACTGAAGCTTTCTTT	CSVAFLGGDTEAFF